This T cell receptor (beta chain) originates from a study of shared clonotypes between healthy human individuals. General study points: In a few donors, roughly 5.2% of naive CD4 clonotypes appeared in common.

V lost 5 bases to trimming and J lost 1 base; unmatched junction nucleotides: 8. The CDR3 is 15 residues long. CDR1 and CDR2 (germline): MNHEY, SVGAGI. This clone was counted once. Its antigen remains unidentified. Sequenced by immunoSEQ multiplex PCR; TCRdb stores in-frame clones only, minus some. The data show some 2,500,000 clones, with under 95% seen just once and 0.37% held by the top ten. Researchers partitioned CD4+ cells into CD45RA+ naive and CD45RA-negative memory subsets. The source is a young man in good health. Some clones in this sample may be carry-over from other donors' samples. The chain couples TRBV6-5 to TRBJ2-7; TRBD1 agrees at 7 bases. The sequenced sample consisted of naive CD4+ T cells from PBMCs. The sample's subset: CD45RA+ positively selected. In DNA, the CDR3 is TGTGCCAGCAGTCGACGACAGGGACATTCCTACGAGCAGTACTTC. The encoded protein is CASSRRQGHSYEQYF.